One and the same sample provided the 21 T cell receptor beta chains below, sequenced in a study of post-analysis software for immune sequencing data. General observations from the study: In patients, TRBV5-6, TRBV5-1 and TRBV20-1 belonged to roughly five TRBV segments found more frequently than in controls.

Libraries were made from TCR beta cDNA, and they carried unique molecular identifiers. TCRdb independently ran MiXCR on the PCR reads; one entry per CDR3 protein. Here the sample spans more than 450,000 distinct CDR3 sequences, under 40% being singletons. Their cognate antigens are unknown. Sequencing was done on a sample of blood. These receptor sequences come from a girl aged 2-17 years with multiple sclerosis.

The rearrangement joins TRBV7-9 to TRBJ1-1; D remains unclear. The CDR3 extends over 13 amino acids. V lost 6 bases to trimming and J lost 7 bases, with 15 bases between them. Germline lookup yields CDR1 SEHNR and CDR2 FQNEAQ (reference sequence). The CDR3 is CASSGSEIVEAFF. The CDR3 DNA is TGTGCCAGCAGTGGGTCGGAAATCGTTGAAGCTTTCTTT. The variable domain in full, with the rest retrieved from reference TRBV7-9 and TRBJ1-1, is DTGVSQNPRHKITKRGQNVTFRCDPISEHNRLYWYRQTLGQGPEFLTYFQNEAQLEKSRLLSDRFSAERPKGSFSTLEIQRTEQGDSAMYLCASSGSEIVEAFFGQGTRLTVV.

The table lists this clonotype with a few counts. The chain has TRBV15 and TRBJ1-2; D uncertain. This CDR3 has 13 amino acids. Germline assignment: CDR1 LNHNV and CDR2 YYDKDF (reference sequence). The germline V and J ends were trimmed by 5 bases and 0 bases, with 7 bases remaining between them. The CDR3 bases are TGTGCCACCAGCTCGGGAGCTAACTATGGCTACACCTTC. Translating it yields CATSSGANYGYTF.

This chain connects TRBV3-1 to TRBJ2-2; D may correspond to TRBD1 or TRBD2 (7 bases each). Germline V gene lookup returns CDR1 LGHDT and CDR2 YNNKEL (reference sequence). V gave up 1 base and J gave up 0 bases, with 15 bases separating them. The CDR3 contains 18 residues. CDR3 in amino acids: CASSQVMPGGANTGELFF. CDR3 nucleotide sequence: TGTGCCAGCAGCCAAGTGATGCCAGGGGGGGCGAACACCGGGGAGCTGTTTTTT.

There are a few counts of this clonotype. The chain combines TRBV6-5 with TRBJ1-1, with D perhaps matching TRBD1 (5 bases). The germline V gene has CDR1 MNHEY and CDR2 SVGAGI. V dropped 2 bases and J dropped 3 bases, with 7 bases sitting between them. The CDR3 sequence is 13 residues long. The CDR3 loop is CASSYPGYTEAFF. The CDR3 nucleotides are TGTGCCAGCAGTTACCCAGGGTACACTGAAGCTTTCTTT.

This clonotype showed up just a few times. The chain employs TRBV6-5 and TRBJ2-3; D perhaps matches TRBD2 (6 bases). Germline V gene sequence: CDR1 MNHEY, CDR2 SVGAGI. The V and J ends lost 6 bases and 1 base respectively, with 8 bases between them. This CDR3 is built from 13 residues. The DNA for the CDR3 is TGTGCCAGCAGGAAGCGGGGCACAGATACGCAGTATTTT. Encoded protein: CASRKRGTDTQYF.

This chain links TRBV27 with TRBJ1-4; possibly TRBD1 for D (6 bases). V lost 5 bases and J lost 6, with 13 bases in between. In germline, CDR1 is MNHEY, CDR2 SMNVEV (reference sequence). The CDR3 is 14 residues long. In DNA form, the CDR3 reads TGTGCCAGCAGTCCGACAGGTGATTATGAAAAACTGTTTTTT. Translation gives CASSPTGDYEKLFF.

This clonotype was counted between two and nine times. The gene calls are TRBV5-1 and TRBJ2-7; no definite D call. The CDR3 length is 13 residues. V was cut by 4 bases and J by 0 bases, with 8 bases left in between. Germline CDR1 SGHRS, CDR2 YFSETQ. The CDR3 here is CASSQASSYEQYF. In nucleotides, the CDR3 is TGCGCCAGCAGCCAGGCCAGCTCCTACGAGCAGTACTTC.

The chain carries TRBV5-1 and TRBJ2-1; perhaps TRBD1 as D (8 bases). The CDR3 totals 15 residues. Germline CDR1 reads SGHRS; CDR2 reads YFSETQ. V dropped 7 bases and J dropped 2 bases, with 16 bases sitting between them. The CDR3 DNA reads TGCGCCAGCGACAGGGGAGGGGGGACCTACAATGAGCAGTTCTTC. The encoded protein is CASDRGGGTYNEQFF.

This clonotype was observed a few times. V gene TRBV29-1 combines with J gene TRBJ2-5, with D possibly being TRBD2 (5 bases). The germline gives CDR1 SQVTM, CDR2 ANQGSEA. The CDR3 spans 12 residues. CDR3 in DNA: TGCAGTGTAGGGTTTCGCGGGGAGACCCAGTACTTC. Its protein product is CSVGFRGETQYF.

This clonotype was seen more than once but under ten times. The V and J genes are TRBV29-1 and TRBJ1-5; no firm D call. The V gene's germline CDR1 is SQVTM and CDR2 ANQGSEA. The germline V and J ends were trimmed by 0 bases and 2 bases, with 14 bases remaining between them. CDR3 length equals 16 residues. The CDR3 reads CSVEDHPPPGNQPQHF. Here the CDR3 DNA reads TGCAGCGTTGAAGATCATCCGCCACCGGGCAATCAGCCCCAGCATTTT.

Many counts were recorded for this clonotype. CDR3: CASSLQDSYEQYF. The CDR3 DNA sequence: TGCGCCAGCAGCTTGCAGGACAGCTACGAGCAGTACTTC. The chain is built from TRBV5-1 and TRBJ2-7; possibly TRBD1 for D (6 bases). The germline CDR1 and CDR2 sequences are SGHRS and YFSETQ. The CDR3 extends over 13 amino acids. The V gene lost 1 base and the J gene lost 3 bases, with 8 bases spanning the gap.

This chain connects TRBV2 to TRBJ2-5; perhaps TRBD2 as D (6 bases). Germline V gene sequence: CDR1 SNHLY, CDR2 FYNNEI. V shed 8 bases and J shed 5 bases, with 15 bases lying between them. The CDR3 consists of 13 residues. The CDR3, as DNA: TGTGCCAGCGCGGAGGGTAATGTGGAGACCCAGTACTTC. Its protein product is CASAEGNVETQYF.

The chain couples TRBV6-5 to TRBJ2-5, with a tentative D call TRBD2 (6 bases). The germline V gene has CDR1 MNHEY and CDR2 SVGAGI. Trimming took 5 bases from V and 2 from J, leaving 12 bases between them. The CDR3 loop spans 14 amino acids. CDR3 sequence: CASSPIGGQETQYF. DNA of the CDR3: TGTGCCAGCAGTCCCATCGGGGGACAAGAGACCCAGTACTTC.

This clonotype was recorded at least ten times. The genes are TRBV20-1 and TRBJ2-3, with TRBD1 matching 8 bases. Unmatched junction bases numbered 5, after V lost 0 bases and J lost 3 bases. The germline gives CDR1 DFQATT, CDR2 SNEGSKA (reference sequence). There are 15 residues in the CDR3. The DNA for the CDR3 is TGCAGTGCTAGAGACCCGACAGGGGTAACAGATACGCAGTATTTT. This sequence encodes CSARDPTGVTDTQYF.

This clonotype was recorded many times. V is TRBV12-3 or TRBV12-4 and J is TRBJ2-7; tentative D call: TRBD1 (7 bases). The V end was cut by 6 bases, the J end by 3 bases, with 12 bases between. The CDR3 loop spans 13 amino acids. CDR3 DNA sequence: TGTGCCAGCAGGCGGGACAGCGGCTACGAGCAGTACTTC. This codes for CASRRDSGYEQYF.

In this sample, this clonotype turned up many times. The chain combines TRBV9 with TRBJ1-2, with D possibly matching TRBD1 (5 bases). Germline CDR1 and CDR2: SGDLS and YYNGEE. The CDR3 is 15 residues long. Trimming removed 4 bases from V and 6 bases from J, with 19 bases in between. The CDR3 DNA reads as TGTGCCAGCAGCTTTTCCCCGGAAGGGGTTGATGGCTACACCTTC. This codes for CASSFSPEGVDGYTF.

The chain uses TRBV6-1 and TRBJ2-1; TRBD2 might be the D (5 bases). V gave up 3 bases and J gave up 9 bases, with 9 bases separating them. CDR1 is MNHNS, CDR2 SASEGT, per germline. The CDR3 sequence is 12 residues long. CDR3: CASSDSVPEQFF. CDR3 nucleotide sequence: TGTGCCAGCAGTGATAGCGTACCTGAGCAGTTCTTC.

A few counts support this clonotype. The chain couples TRBV10-3 to TRBJ2-2, with 8 bases that match TRBD1. Trimming cost V 4 bases and J 0 bases; bases outside gene matches: 1. The CDR3 sequence is 15 residues long. Germline CDR1 is ENHRY and CDR2 is SYGVKD. The CDR3 loop is CAISGQGTNTGELFF. The CDR3, as DNA: TGTGCCATCAGTGGACAGGGGACGAACACCGGGGAGCTGTTTTTT.

The V and J genes are TRBV5-1 and TRBJ2-2; D not certain. CDR1 and CDR2 from the germline V gene are SGHRS and YFSETQ. This CDR3 spans 15 amino acids. V was cut by 0 bases and J by 1 base, with 7 bases left in between. This CDR3 is CASSLGGVNTGELFF. In DNA, the CDR3 is TGCGCCAGCAGCTTGGGTGGAGTGAACACCGGGGAGCTGTTTTTT.

This clonotype has just a few counts. Germline is not matched at one junction end, which may reflect a read error. The rearrangement joins TRBV7-8 to TRBJ2-3, with 7 bases fitting TRBD2. The CDR3 length is 17 residues. Germline CDR1 is SGHVS and CDR2 is FQNEAQ. The CDR3: CASSLADPQVRTDTQYF. CDR3 nucleotides: TGTGCCAGCAGCCTAGCGGACCCACAAGTTCGGACAGATACGCAGTATTTT.

This clonotype has ten or more counts. The chain links TRBV20-1 to TRBJ1-2, with D maybe TRBD1 (5 bases). The CDR3 spans 14 residues. Germline V gene lookup returns CDR1 DFQATT and CDR2 SNEGSKA (reference sequence). V shed 3 bases and J shed 5 bases, with 16 bases lying between them. The CDR3 DNA sequence: TGCAGTGCTAGCGCCTTCAGGGTTGCGTATGGCTACACCTTC. Its protein product is CSASAFRVAYGYTF.